Included here is one TCR beta chain sequence, with context. As yet, its antigen is unknown. TCRdb reanalysed the 5' RACE reads using MiXCR and keeps one entry per CDR3 protein. The table lists around 480,000 distinct CDR3 sequences, 17% of them singletons. This sample was taken from a study of CD8 T cells in ankylosing spondylitis. Germline V CDR1 and CDR2: SEHNR, FQNEAQ (reference sequence). The CDR3 totals 16 residues. The V end lost 2 bases, the J end lost 7 bases, and 20 bases lay between the germline ends. The study, taken as a whole, reports: Within ankylosing spondylitis blood, a TCR beta motif made up of eight or nine highly homologous variants appeared to be characteristic.

Material: blood, either unsorted or a sorted T cell fraction (not recorded which). This clonotype was sampled from a male donor with ankylosing spondylitis. V gene TRBV7-9 combines with J gene TRBJ1-2; D call uncertain. CDR3 region: CASSLWPAATVTGYTF. CDR3 DNA sequence: TGTGCCAGCAGCTTATGGCCCGCGGCGACGGTGACTGGCTACACCTTC.